The text below deals with one T cell receptor (beta chain). What antigen it recognizes has not been identified. Base qualities are not recorded, but no much larger clone differs from it by a single base. From a lookup of the germline V gene, CDR1 and CDR2 are SGHTA and FQGNSA. From the cysteine up to the phenylalanine, the CDR3 has a length of 15 residues. The DNA shown is the 45-base CDR3, in frame from base 1. Trimming accounts for 5 bases at V and 6 bases at J, while the number of junction bases matched to no gene is 6. The sample comes from a study of Ad26.COV2.S vaccination and SARS-CoV-2 variants (dated by TCRdb to about 2021). Regarding the complete study: Vaccine-arm donors came from COV1001, a multicentre, randomized, double-blind, placebo-controlled phase I-IIa trial of Ad26.COV2.S in healthy adults. A total of roughly 32 samples were included in the TCR-sequenced set, comprising roughly 20 Ad26.COV2.S vaccine recipients, 5 placebo recipients and 8 SARS-CoV-2 convalescent individuals. Participants in the trial were split at random into five groups of five each, receiving low-dose or high-dose Ad26.COV2.S once or twice, or else placebo on both occasions. TCRbeta repertoire sequencing served as the tool for gauging how specific and how broad the SARS-CoV-2-reactive T cell receptors were following Ad26.COV2.S vaccination. Investigators remained blinded to trial group allocation during experiments and outcome assessment. Ad26.COV2.S was administered intramuscularly at a dose of 5x10^10 or 1x10^11 viral particles, either as one shot or as two shots given 56 days apart. Overall study outcomes, separate from this receptor: The study lacked the statistical power to compare responses across vaccine doses or regimens. It was noted by the authors that total T cell responses may have been underestimated by the TCR breadth and depth analyses. Substantial breadth of spike-specific CD8+ and CD4+ T cell responses was reported after vaccination. Compared with placebo recipients, Ad26.COV2.S recipients showed higher spike-specific TCR breadth (P = 0.0014). Non-spike TCR breadth was comparable between vaccine and placebo recipients, consistent with the vaccine containing only spike.

The treatment or condition label, read with the paper, signifies: approximately 18 received Ad26.COV2.S at low or high dose, single or two shots; about 5 received placebo; per-sample allocation not given. For vaccine and placebo recipients, the sequenced repertoires came from samples collected on day 63 after the first injection. Cohort 1b enrolled roughly 25 adults aged 18-55 years at a single site in Boston, USA, between 29 July and 7 August 2020. As a vaccine, Ad26.COV2.S was a replication-incompetent adenovirus type 26 vector that expressed a prefusion-stabilized SARS-CoV-2 spike protein derived from the original Wuhan strain. The immunoSEQ Assay was used to sequence TCRbeta CDR3 regions. After extraction, genomic DNA underwent amplification by bias-controlled multiplex PCR, followed by high-throughput sequencing. On the authors' methods: To quantify the absolute abundance of every unique TCRbeta CDR3 region, sequences were collapsed and filtered. Usable DNA was measured by amplifying reference genes present in all nucleated cells, and TCRbeta template counts were normalized to that usable DNA to estimate T cell fraction. Repertoire TCRs were annotated as SARS-CoV-2-specific by exact matching of V gene, CDR3 amino acid sequence and J gene to a known reactive TCR set. The reference SARS-CoV-2 TCR set was obtained from MIRA and was filtered for enrichment in COVID-19-positive ImmuneCODE repertoires, whereby public or cross-reactive TCRs were removed. Using the MIRA antigens, annotated TCRs were further analysed by specific ORF or by position within an ORF. Breadth was defined as annotated unique rearrangements over total unique productive rearrangements; depth was the summed frequency of those rearrangements. Group comparisons of TCR breadth used two-sided Wilcoxon rank-sum tests. In TCRdb, the immuneACCESS table is reduced to in-frame sequences with V and J assigned. These tables do not hold every clone; where another copy was compared, an unresolved V gene accounts for under half, and the others remain unexplained. V and J calls plus clone size are reproduced from that table; the DNA served to infer D and trimming. In this sample the table shows about 350,000 clones, 80% to 90% of which occur a single time. 3% to 4% of the sample goes to the ten largest clones.

The chain is encoded by TRBV7-2 joined to TRBJ1-5; 11 bases in the middle match TRBD1. The receptor comes from a person between 18 and 59 years old who received the Ad26.COV2.S COVID-19 vaccine or a placebo. Sequenced material: peripheral blood, taken in a trial of Ad26.COV2.S vaccine versus placebo. The DNA sequence is TGTGCCAGCAGCGCTGGGACAGGGGGGCGTCAGCCCCAGCATTTT. Translated, this is CASSAGTGGRQPQHF.